Here is one T cell receptor beta chain with its context. Sequencing used immunoSEQ multiplex PCR; TCRdb keeps in-frame clones, though not all of them. The sample contains approximately 46,000 clones, just under 95% of which appear only once. These data come from a study of human thymus T cells. This sequence was found in a girl under three years old with a congenital heart defect but otherwise immunologically healthy. Material: blood.

CDR3 DNA: TGTGCCAGCAGCTTATCGTCCAGGGAGAGGACCCAGTACTTC. Its translation is CASSLSSRERTQYF. This sequence joins TRBV7-2 and TRBJ2-5; D may be TRBD1 or TRBD2 (5 bases each). The germline V gene has CDR1 SGHTA and CDR2 FQGNSA. Trimming took 2 bases from V and 7 from J, leaving 14 bases between them. CDR3 length equals 14 residues.